What follows are 11 T cell receptor beta chains derived from one specimen sequenced in a study of spatial heterogeneity in lung cancer. Time point defined: blood at routine non-recurrence follow-up after resection. The input material, whole RNA from tumor, nontumor lung or frozen PBMC, was sequenced unsorted. TCRdb re-called the 5' RACE reads with MiXCR, one entry per CDR3 protein. The data contain some 120,000 distinct CDR3 sequences, 12% of them singletons. Sequences were derived from PBMCs, sampled at follow-up. Every receptor here comes from a male donor with early-stage non-small cell lung cancer.

The rearrangement links TRBV9 to TRBJ1-5; TRBD1 aligns across 9 bases. The length of the CDR3 is 15 residues. From germline, CDR1 is SGDLS and CDR2 YYNGEE. V shed 3 bases, J shed 3 bases, and the junction held 4 bases outside the gene matches. CDR3 nucleotide sequence: TGTGCCAGCAGCGCGGGACAGGGCATCAATCAGCCCCAGCATTTT. As protein: CASSAGQGINQPQHF.

This clonotype was counted only a few times. This chain uses TRBV28 with TRBJ2-2, with TRBD2 matching over 10 bases. With 6 bases clipped from V and 4 bases from J, the junction kept 5 bases outside the gene matches. Germline CDR1 and CDR2: MDHEN and SYDVKM. The length of the CDR3 is 15 residues. The CDR3 sequence is CASSRAGGTTGELFF. The CDR3 nucleotides read TGTGCCAGCAGCCGAGCGGGGGGGACCACCGGGGAGCTGTTTTTT.

This chain uses TRBV10-2 with TRBJ2-5, with D uncertain. Germline V CDR1 and CDR2: WSHSY, SAAADI. There are 12 residues in the CDR3. V was shortened by 4 bases and J by 3 bases, with 6 bases between the two germline ends. The CDR3 region has the DNA TGCGCCAGCAGTGCCTCGGAAGAGACCCAGTACTTC. It codes for CASSASEETQYF.

The chain combines TRBV7-6 with TRBJ2-1, with TRBD1 identical over 9 bases. CDR3 length: 16 amino acids. Germline V gene sequence: CDR1 SGHVS, CDR2 FNYEAQ. V lost 5 bases, J lost 0 bases, and 5 bases stayed unmatched. The CDR3 coding sequence is TGTGCCAGCAGCCTCCTGGGACAGGGCTCCTACAATGAGCAGTTCTTC. Its translation: CASSLLGQGSYNEQFF.

This clonotype came up a few times. This sequence joins TRBV5-1 and TRBJ2-7; D ambiguous. The CDR3 is 15 residues long. Trimming left V 0 bases short and J 3 bases short, with 13 bases between. The germline CDR1 and CDR2 sequences are SGHRS and YFSETQ. CDR3 coding DNA: TGCGCCAGCAGCTTGGGTTGGGGTCTGGACTACGAGCAGTACTTC. Protein product: CASSLGWGLDYEQYF.

The chain uses TRBV7-2 and TRBJ2-5, with TRBD2 identical over 9 bases. CDR3 size: 14 residues. V dropped 6 bases and J dropped 2; count of bases not matched to a gene: 4. The germline gives CDR1 SGHTA, CDR2 FQGNSA. The CDR3, as DNA: TGTGCCAGCAGAAAGACTAGCGGTCAAGAGACCCAGTACTTC. It specifies CASRKTSGQETQYF. The whole variable domain, remainder taken from reference TRBV7-2 and TRBJ2-5, is GAGVSQSPSNKVTEKGKDVELRCDPISGHTALYWYRQSLGQGLEFLIYFQGNSAPDKSGLPSDRFSAERTGGSVSTLTIQRTQQEDSAVYLCASRKTSGQETQYFGPGTRLLVL.

This clonotype was seen more than once but under ten times. The chain employs TRBV7-9 and TRBJ1-5, with D perhaps TRBD1 (5 bases). The V end was cut by 1 base, the J end by 2 bases, with 12 bases between. Germline-derived CDR1 and CDR2 are SEHNR and FQNEAQ (reference sequence). The CDR3 consists of 16 residues. The CDR3 coding sequence is TGTGCCAGCAGCTTAGGGACACAGAGAGGCAATCAGCCCCAGCATTTT. It specifies CASSLGTQRGNQPQHF.

CDR3: CASRGAWVGGAGELFF. In DNA form, the CDR3 reads TGTGCCAGCAGAGGGGCATGGGTGGGAGGCGCCGGGGAGCTGTTTTTT. V gene TRBV3-1 combines with J gene TRBJ2-2; a possible D gene is TRBD2 (6 bases). CDR1 and CDR2 (germline): LGHDT, YNNKEL (reference sequence). The ends were cut back, 6 bases at V and 6 bases at J, with 20 bases in the middle. The CDR3 is 16 amino acids.

This clonotype was seen ten or more times. The chain has TRBV6-5 and TRBJ1-3; D gene ambiguous. The CDR3 has 14 residues. Trimming cost V 6 bases and J 2 bases, with 11 bases left between them. Germline V gene sequence: CDR1 MNHEY, CDR2 SVGAGI. The CDR3 here is CASSRGWAGNTIYF. The CDR3 coding sequence is TGTGCCAGCAGCCGTGGCTGGGCTGGAAACACCATATATTTT.

The chain has TRBV7-2 and TRBJ2-7; 8 positions agree with TRBD1. With 4 bases clipped from V and 3 bases from J, the junction kept 5 bases outside the gene matches. CDR3 size: 14 residues. Germline CDR1 SGHTA, CDR2 FQGNSA. CDR3 DNA sequence: TGTGCCAGCAGCTCCGGACAGGGAGACTACGAGCAGTACTTC. Encoded protein: CASSSGQGDYEQYF.

This clonotype was counted at least ten times. In DNA form, the CDR3 reads TGTGCCAGCAGCAACGACAGGGCTGGGGCCAACGTCCTGACTTTC. This translates into CASSNDRAGANVLTF. The chain links TRBV12-3 or TRBV12-4 to TRBJ2-6, with 7 bases that match TRBD1. CDR3 length equals 15 residues. The V segment lost 6 bases and the J segment 2 bases; nucleotides outside the gene matches: 4.